This T cell receptor beta chain derives from a study of blood T cell repertoires in COVID-19. Here immunoSEQ multiplex PCR was the method, and the copy in TCRdb shows in-frame clones only, minus some. The table lists around 270,000 clones, 88% of them singletons. This CDR3 is built from 14 residues. J gave up 5 bases and V 3 bases, and 7 bases lay outside the gene matches. Per the germline V gene, CDR1 is SGHKS and CDR2 is YYEKEE (reference sequence). This TCR was sampled from a woman aged 40 to 49 who had been exposed to COVID-19. The chain couples TRBV5-5 to TRBJ2-7; 8 nucleotides align to TRBD1. Sequenced sample: PBMCs or T cells enriched from blood (not recorded which). DNA for the CDR3: TGTGCCAGCAGCTCGTGGACAGGGATCGACGAGCAGTACTTC. This codes for CASSSWTGIDEQYF.